This T cell receptor beta chain was sequenced in a study of Graves' ophthalmopathy and Graves' hyperthyroidism. Amplifying from RNA transcripts, the study obtained TCR beta CDR3 regions. Amplification began with first-round RT-PCR using HTBI primers, then second-round multiplex PCR was performed. TCRdb processed the multiplex PCR reads anew with MiXCR; each CDR3 protein has one entry. The table records hundreds of thousands of distinct CDR3 sequences, over 40% of them present only once. In the case of this clonotype: At one end the junction does not follow the germline gene, possibly because of a read error.

Looked up from germline, CDR1 is ENHRY and CDR2 is SYGVKD. The CDR3 extends over 15 amino acids. This clonotype was sampled from an adult man with Graves' ophthalmopathy. The sequenced sample was peripheral blood. V is TRBV10-3 and J is TRBJ1-2, with TRBD1 matching 8 bases. Here the CDR3 DNA reads TGTGCTATCAGAGATTACAGGGGGGTCAACTATGGCTACACCTTC. Protein: CAIRDYRGVNYGYTF.